This is a list of T cell receptor beta chains from one sample in a study of OX40 agonist ivuxolimab in advanced cancers. TCRdb keeps only in-frame clones here, not all; method: immunoSEQ multiplex PCR. Of about 80,000 clones listed, over 75% are singletons. The input for sequencing was CD4+ or CD8+ T cells sorted from blood, taken in a trial of the OX40 agonist ivuxolimab. Source of these receptors: an adult with an advanced solid tumor such as melanoma, head and neck, liver or kidney cancer. The CDR3 runs from the conserved cysteine through the conserved F or W. Each record gives: J gene, V gene, CDR3 length, D gene, clone size, CDR3 protein, CDR3 DNA. The D gene is left open where the match is weak. Not every row has a clone size; where given, it reads once, few, many or a size class.

J gene: TRBJ2-3
V gene: TRBV14
CDR3 length: 13
D gene: TRBD1
clone size: once
CDR3 protein: CASSQDRTVPQYF
CDR3 DNA: TGTGCCAGCAGCCAGGACAGGACGGTACCGCAGTATTTT

J gene: TRBJ2-1
V gene: TRBV7-2
CDR3 length: 13
D gene: .
clone size: .
CDR3 protein: CASSLTFNNEQFF
CDR3 DNA: TGTGCCAGCAGCTTGACTTTTAACAATGAGCAGTTCTTC

J gene: TRBJ2-3
V gene: TRBV5-1
CDR3 length: 14
D gene: TRBD1
clone size: .
CDR3 protein: CASSTGQSTDTQYF
CDR3 DNA: TGCGCCAGCAGCACGGGACAGAGCACAGATACGCAGTATTTT

J gene: TRBJ2-1
V gene: TRBV11-2
CDR3 length: 15
D gene: .
clone size: .
CDR3 protein: CATDTSGVGGNEQFF
CDR3 DNA: TGTGCCACCGACACTTCAGGGGTTGGTGGGAATGAGCAGTTCTTC

J gene: TRBJ1-4
V gene: TRBV19
CDR3 length: 15
D gene: .
clone size: .
CDR3 protein: CASSWRAVTNEKLFF
CDR3 DNA: TGTGCCAGTAGCTGGAGGGCGGTAACTAATGAAAAACTGTTTTTT

J gene: TRBJ2-2
V gene: TRBV4-3
CDR3 length: 14
D gene: TRBD2
clone size: .
CDR3 protein: CASSQGGGTGELFF
CDR3 DNA: TGCGCCAGCAGCCAAGGCGGGGGTACCGGGGAGCTGTTTTTT

J gene: TRBJ2-1
V gene: TRBV2
CDR3 length: 14
D gene: TRBD1
clone size: .
CDR3 protein: CASIRTGIYNEQFF
CDR3 DNA: TGTGCCAGCATCAGGACAGGGATATACAATGAGCAGTTCTTC

J gene: TRBJ2-3
V gene: TRBV7-9
CDR3 length: 15
D gene: TRBD2
clone size: .
CDR3 protein: CASSFMGGGTDTQYF
CDR3 DNA: TGTGCCAGCAGCTTCATGGGGGGGGGCACAGATACGCAGTATTTT

J gene: TRBJ1-2
V gene: TRBV10-3
CDR3 length: 13
D gene: TRBD1
clone size: .
CDR3 protein: CAIRDREPYGYTF
CDR3 DNA: TGTGCCATCAGGGACAGGGAGCCCTATGGCTACACCTTC

J gene: TRBJ2-7
V gene: TRBV6-5
CDR3 length: 14
D gene: .
clone size: .
CDR3 protein: CASRSTPSGAEQYF
CDR3 DNA: TGTGCCAGCAGATCCACCCCCTCGGGGGCCGAGCAGTACTTC

J gene: TRBJ1-1
V gene: TRBV11-2
CDR3 length: 17
D gene: .
clone size: .
CDR3 protein: CASSLVGTRTANTEAFF
CDR3 DNA: TGTGCCAGCAGCTTAGTTGGTACCAGGACGGCGAACACTGAAGCTTTCTTT

J gene: TRBJ2-7
V gene: TRBV15
CDR3 length: 15
D gene: .
clone size: .
CDR3 protein: CATSRDNNRAYEQYF
CDR3 DNA: TGTGCCACCAGCAGAGATAATAACAGAGCCTACGAGCAGTACTTC

J gene: TRBJ1-1
V gene: TRBV2
CDR3 length: 13
D gene: .
clone size: .
CDR3 protein: CASGGAKNTEAFF
CDR3 DNA: TGTGCCAGTGGAGGGGCGAAGAACACTGAAGCTTTCTTT

J gene: TRBJ2-7
V gene: TRBV7-8
CDR3 length: 13
D gene: .
clone size: .
CDR3 protein: CASSHGAAYEQYF
CDR3 DNA: TGTGCCAGCAGCCACGGGGCGGCCTACGAGCAGTACTTC

J gene: TRBJ1-5
V gene: TRBV28
CDR3 length: 15
D gene: TRBD1
clone size: .
CDR3 protein: CASREEDRVEQPQHF
CDR3 DNA: TGTGCCAGCAGGGAGGAGGACAGGGTGGAACAGCCCCAGCATTTT